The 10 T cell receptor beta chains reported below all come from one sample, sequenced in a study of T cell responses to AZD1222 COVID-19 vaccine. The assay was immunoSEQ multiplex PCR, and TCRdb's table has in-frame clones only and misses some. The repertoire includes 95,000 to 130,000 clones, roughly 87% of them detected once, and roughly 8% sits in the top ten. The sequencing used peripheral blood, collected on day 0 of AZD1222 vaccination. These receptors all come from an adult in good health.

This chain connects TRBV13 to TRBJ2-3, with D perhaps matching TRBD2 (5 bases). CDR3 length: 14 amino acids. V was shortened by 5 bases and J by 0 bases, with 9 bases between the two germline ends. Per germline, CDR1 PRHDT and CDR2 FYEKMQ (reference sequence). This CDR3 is CASSTRVSTDTQYF. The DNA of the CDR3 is TGTGCCAGCAGCACTAGGGTTAGCACAGATACGCAGTATTTT.

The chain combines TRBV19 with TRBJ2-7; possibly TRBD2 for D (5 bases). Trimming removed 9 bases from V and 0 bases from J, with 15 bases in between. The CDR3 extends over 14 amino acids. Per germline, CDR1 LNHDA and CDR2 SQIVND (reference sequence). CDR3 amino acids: CASRGPVSSYEQYF. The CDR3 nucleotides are TGTGCCAGCCGAGGGCCGGTTTCCTCCTACGAGCAGTACTTC.

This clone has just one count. CDR3 in DNA: TGTGCCAGCAGCTTAACCGTTAATGAGCAGTTCTTC. Translated, it gives CASSLTVNEQFF. J is TRBJ2-1 and V is TRBV7-9; D is unclear. The germline CDR1 and CDR2 sequences are SEHNR and FQNEAQ (reference sequence). The CDR3 is 12 amino acids. The V end was cut by 2 bases, the J end by 7 bases, with 6 bases between.

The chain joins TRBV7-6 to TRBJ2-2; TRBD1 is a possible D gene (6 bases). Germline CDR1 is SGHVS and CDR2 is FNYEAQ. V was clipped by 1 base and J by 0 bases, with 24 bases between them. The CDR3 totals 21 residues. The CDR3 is CASSLGVWAAGALANTGELFF. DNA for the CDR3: TGTGCCAGCAGCTTAGGCGTCTGGGCGGCAGGGGCACTTGCGAACACCGGGGAGCTGTTTTTT.

DNA for the CDR3: TGTGCCATCAGTGAGAGGGGGCCTGCCTACTTC. This encodes CAISERGPAYF. This chain uses TRBV10-3 with TRBJ2-5, with 7 bases identical to TRBD1. The V segment lost 2 bases and the J segment 14 bases; nucleotides outside the gene matches: 5. This CDR3 contains 11 residues. Germline V gene sequence: CDR1 ENHRY, CDR2 SYGVKD.

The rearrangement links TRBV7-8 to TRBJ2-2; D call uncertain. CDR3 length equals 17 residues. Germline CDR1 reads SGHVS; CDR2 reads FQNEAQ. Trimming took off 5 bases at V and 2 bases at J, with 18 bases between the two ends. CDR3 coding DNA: TGTGCCAGCAGCCCGTGGATCGTCCCCCTCAACACCGGGGAGCTGTTTTTT. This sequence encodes CASSPWIVPLNTGELFF.

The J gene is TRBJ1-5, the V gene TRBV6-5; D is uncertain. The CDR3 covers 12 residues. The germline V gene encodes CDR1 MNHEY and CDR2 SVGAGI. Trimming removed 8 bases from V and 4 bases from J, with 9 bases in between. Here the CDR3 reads CASRIVNQPQHF. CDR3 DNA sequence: TGTGCCAGCCGGATTGTTAATCAGCCCCAGCATTTT.

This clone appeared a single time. CDR3 amino acids: CATSDLGGGETQYF. CDR3 sequence (DNA): TGTGCCACCAGTGATTTGGGGGGAGGCGAGACCCAGTACTTC. The chain uses TRBV24-1 and TRBJ2-5; D might be TRBD2 (6 bases). From germline, CDR1 is KGHDR and CDR2 SFDVKD. CDR3 length equals 14 residues. V shed 0 bases and J shed 5 bases, with 9 bases lying between them.

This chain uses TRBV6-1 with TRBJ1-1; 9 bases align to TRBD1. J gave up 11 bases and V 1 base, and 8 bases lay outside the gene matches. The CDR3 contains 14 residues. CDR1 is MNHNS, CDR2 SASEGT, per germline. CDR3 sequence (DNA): TGTGCCAGCAGTGAAGGGACAGGGGTTGATAAGGCTTTCTTT. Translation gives CASSEGTGVDKAFF.

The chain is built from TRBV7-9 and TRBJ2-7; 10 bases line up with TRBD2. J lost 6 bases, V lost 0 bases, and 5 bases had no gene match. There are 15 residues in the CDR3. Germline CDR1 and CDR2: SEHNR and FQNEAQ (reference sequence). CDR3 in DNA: TGTGCCAGCAGCTTAGCGCTAGCGGGGGCTTCCGAGCAGTACTTC. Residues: CASSLALAGASEQYF. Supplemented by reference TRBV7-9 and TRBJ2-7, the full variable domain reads DTGVSQNPRHKITKRGQNVTFRCDPISEHNRLYWYRQTLGQGPEFLTYFQNEAQLEKSRLLSDRFSAERPKGSFSTLEIQRTEQGDSAMYLCASSLALAGASEQYFGPGTRLTVT.